A single sample is the source of the 15 T cell receptor beta chains below, sequenced in a study of cytomegalovirus exposure and HLA in healthy donors. Primers: 60 Vbeta forward and 13 Jbeta reverse. Measured with immunoSEQ multiplex PCR; TCRdb has only the in-frame clones, and not every one. The sample lists some 93,000 clones, about four fifths occurring once. The sequencing input was PBMCs. These receptors originate from a middle-aged woman in good health and CMV-seronegative.

The chain links TRBV28 to TRBJ1-4; TRBD1 aligns across 9 bases. J lost 6 bases, V lost 6 bases, and 11 bases had no gene match. CDR3 size: 16 residues. In germline, CDR1 is MDHEN, CDR2 SYDVKM. CDR3 protein: CASSLRGTGYDEKLFF. The CDR3 DNA reads as TGTGCCAGCAGCTTAAGGGGGACAGGGTATGATGAAAAACTGTTTTTT. The complete variable domain, with remaining parts taken from reference TRBV28 and TRBJ1-4, reads DVKVTQSSRYLVKRTGEKVFLECVQDMDHENMFWYRQDPGLGLRLIYFSYDVKMKEKGDIPEGYSVSREKKERFSLILESASTNQTSMYLCASSLRGTGYDEKLFFGSGTQLSVL.

This clone was recorded once. The chain couples TRBV7-6 to TRBJ2-1; D perhaps matches TRBD2 (5 bases). The CDR3 consists of 12 residues. Germline assignment: CDR1 SGHVS and CDR2 FNYEAQ. Trimming took 4 bases from V and 6 from J, leaving 7 bases between them. The CDR3 here is CASSSGVNEQFF. DNA of the CDR3: TGTGCCAGCAGCTCCGGGGTCAATGAGCAGTTCTTC.

The J gene is TRBJ2-7, the V gene TRBV6-1, with 7 positions matching TRBD2. The CDR3 length is 15 residues. The V gene end was trimmed by 4 bases and the J gene end by 2 bases; junction bases not matched to a gene: 8. Germline values: CDR1 MNHNS, CDR2 SASEGT. CDR3 sequence (DNA): TGTGCCAGCAGTGGGACTAGTGTTGGAGCCTACGAGCAGTACTTC. Its protein product is CASSGTSVGAYEQYF.

The rearrangement joins TRBV9 to TRBJ2-5; D uncertain. CDR3 length: 15 residues. The germline gives CDR1 SGDLS, CDR2 YYNGEE. V was cut by 1 base and J by 5 bases, with 15 bases left in between. The CDR3 is CASSVTPSFSETQYF. In DNA, the CDR3 is TGTGCCAGCAGCGTAACCCCCTCTTTTAGCGAGACCCAGTACTTC.

This clone was seen a few times. The V gene is TRBV27, the J gene TRBJ1-6; D ambiguous. Germline-derived CDR1 and CDR2 are MNHEY and SMNVEV (reference sequence). V was cut by 5 bases and J by 12 bases, with 11 bases left in between. The CDR3 covers 12 residues. The CDR3 loop is CASSRGIEPLHF. The CDR3 DNA sequence: TGTGCCAGCAGTCGGGGTATCGAACCCCTCCACTTT.

This clone was seen a single time. The J gene is TRBJ2-1, the V gene TRBV28; TRBD1 matches at 8 bases. There are 17 residues in the CDR3. Germline CDR1 and CDR2: MDHEN and SYDVKM. The V segment lost 5 bases and the J segment 2 bases; nucleotides outside the gene matches: 11. The chain's CDR3 is CASSGGRQGPPYNEQFF. The CDR3 DNA reads TGTGCCAGCAGTGGGGGGAGACAGGGGCCCCCCTACAATGAGCAGTTCTTC.

The chain has TRBV5-4 and TRBJ2-5; TRBD1 agrees at 9 bases. There are 15 residues in the CDR3. Germline CDR1 SGHNT, CDR2 YYREEE (reference sequence). The trim removed 3 bases at V and 2 bases at J, leaving 5 bases unmatched. The CDR3 is CASSSGTGWQETQYF. In DNA, the CDR3 is TGTGCCAGCAGCTCGGGGACAGGGTGGCAAGAGACCCAGTACTTC.

The chain uses TRBV27 and TRBJ2-7; 14 positions match TRBD2. The CDR3 length is 16 residues. J gave up 7 bases and V 5 bases, and 10 bases lay outside the gene matches. The germline CDR1 and CDR2 sequences are MNHEY and SMNVEV (reference sequence). CDR3 loop: CASSLQTSGRAREQYF. As DNA, the CDR3 is TGTGCCAGCAGTCTTCAGACTAGCGGGAGGGCCAGAGAGCAGTACTTC.

The chain joins TRBV28 to TRBJ2-7, with 8 bases that match TRBD1. J lost 6 bases, V lost 6 bases, and 13 bases had no gene match. This CDR3 region has 15 residues. The germline gives CDR1 MDHEN, CDR2 SYDVKM. The chain's CDR3 is CASSPWTGSLVEQYF. The DNA for the CDR3 is TGTGCCAGCAGCCCCTGGACAGGGAGTTTGGTCGAGCAGTACTTC.

This clone occurred a few times. This rearrangement joins TRBV9 to TRBJ2-7; TRBD2 is a possible D gene (6 bases). The ends were cut back, 0 bases at V and 3 bases at J, with 10 bases in the middle. The CDR3 loop spans 14 amino acids. Germline assignment: CDR1 SGDLS and CDR2 YYNGEE. CDR3 protein: CASSVEEGGYEQYF. CDR3 in DNA: TGTGCCAGCAGCGTAGAGGAGGGCGGCTACGAGCAGTACTTC.

The chain couples TRBV4-1 to TRBJ1-2; 9 nucleotides align to TRBD1. The V and J ends lost 0 bases and 8 bases, in that order; junction bases with no gene match: 10. Germline V CDR1 and CDR2: MGHRA, YSYEKL. CDR3 length equals 16 residues. This CDR3 reads CASSQERFGTGYGYTF. CDR3 nucleotide sequence: TGCGCCAGCAGCCAAGAAAGGTTCGGGACAGGGTACGGCTACACCTTC.

The rearrangement links TRBV19 to TRBJ2-2; TRBD2 agrees at 8 bases. Germline assignment: CDR1 LNHDA and CDR2 SQIVND (reference sequence). V dropped 3 bases and J dropped 7; count of bases not matched to a gene: 7. The CDR3 has 15 amino acids. The CDR3 here is CASSIREGLGGELFF. For the CDR3, the DNA is TGTGCCAGTAGTATTCGGGAGGGCCTAGGCGGGGAGCTGTTTTTT. Together with reference TRBV19 and TRBJ2-2, the CDR3 gives the full variable domain: DGGITQSPKYLFRKEGQNVTLSCEQNLNHDAMYWYRQDPGQGLRLIYYSQIVNDFQKGDIAEGYSVSREKKESFPLTVTSAQKNPTAFYLCASSIREGLGGELFFGEGSRLTVL.

This sequence joins TRBV5-4 and TRBJ2-2; the D is unclear. CDR1 and CDR2 from the germline V gene are SGHNT and YYREEE (reference sequence). Trimming pared 0 bases from V and 4 bases from J, leaving 4 bases between. The CDR3 sequence is 13 residues long. CDR3: CASSLDSTGELFF. The CDR3 nucleotides read TGTGCCAGCAGCTTGGACAGCACCGGGGAGCTGTTTTTT.

A single count supports this clone. The chain employs TRBV27 and TRBJ2-1; 14 bases map to TRBD2. V lost 7 bases and J lost 0; bases outside the gene matches: 5. Germline CDR1 reads MNHEY; CDR2 reads SMNVEV (reference sequence). The CDR3 is 17 residues long. CDR3 residues: CASKGLAGVSSYNEQFF. CDR3 in DNA: TGTGCCAGCAAGGGACTAGCGGGAGTTAGCTCCTACAATGAGCAGTTCTTC.

The chain has TRBV9 and TRBJ2-1, with D perhaps TRBD1 (5 bases). Trimming removed 0 bases from V and 6 bases from J, with 10 bases in between. The germline CDR1 and CDR2 sequences are SGDLS and YYNGEE. This CDR3 spans 14 amino acids. The CDR3 loop is CASSVEGRVNEQFF. The CDR3 DNA reads as TGTGCCAGCAGCGTAGAGGGCAGGGTCAATGAGCAGTTCTTC. Supplemented by reference TRBV9 and TRBJ2-1, the full variable domain reads DSGVTQTPKHLITATGQRVTLRCSPRSGDLSVYWYQQSLDQGLQFLIQYYNGEERAKGNILERFSAQQFPDLHSELNLSSLELGDSALYFCASSVEGRVNEQFFGPGTRLTVL.